Reported below is one T cell receptor beta chain. Sequencing was performed with immunoSEQ multiplex PCR; in TCRdb, only in-frame clones are kept and a portion is missing. This sample has nearly 2 million clones; about 95% occur once, and the top ten carry roughly 1.2%. This sample was taken from a study of shared clonotypes between healthy human individuals. CD45RO-negative, CCR7-selected cells formed the naive CD8 fraction, which excluded terminally differentiated effector memory CD45RA+ cells. This clonotype was sampled from a man between 18 and 35 years old in good health. The sample consisted of naive CD8+ T cells sorted from blood.

CDR3 residues: CASSPPLNQPQHF. For the CDR3, the DNA is TGTGCCAGCAGCCCTCCCTTAAATCAGCCCCAGCATTTT. The V gene is TRBV11-1, the J gene TRBJ1-5; D call uncertain. Germline CDR1 SGHAT, CDR2 FQDESV (reference sequence). The ends were cut back, 5 bases at V and 4 bases at J, with 9 bases in the middle. The CDR3 sequence is 13 residues long.